This TCR beta chain is from a study of blood T cell repertoires in COVID-19. Overall study context: The study drew acute and convalescent COVID-19 samples from the United States, Italy and Spain. In each case, the material was cDNA or gDNA derived from T cells, B-cell-depleted T cells, or PBMCs.

The protocol was immunoSEQ multiplex PCR, while the TCRdb copy is restricted to in-frame clones and leaves out a portion. The sample has more than 100,000 clones; roughly 83% are singletons. Trimming took off 1 base at V and 8 bases at J, with 14 bases between the two ends. This CDR3 has 14 amino acids. CDR1 is SGHTA and CDR2 is FQGNSA in the germline V gene. V gene TRBV7-2 combines with J gene TRBJ1-2; D ambiguous. The clonotype comes from a woman of 80 years or more with acute or convalescent COVID-19. Sequenced sample: peripheral blood. CDR3 nucleotides: TGTGCCAGCAGCTTAGAGGTCAGGTTGGTCGGCTACACCTTC. Encoded protein: CASSLEVRLVGYTF.